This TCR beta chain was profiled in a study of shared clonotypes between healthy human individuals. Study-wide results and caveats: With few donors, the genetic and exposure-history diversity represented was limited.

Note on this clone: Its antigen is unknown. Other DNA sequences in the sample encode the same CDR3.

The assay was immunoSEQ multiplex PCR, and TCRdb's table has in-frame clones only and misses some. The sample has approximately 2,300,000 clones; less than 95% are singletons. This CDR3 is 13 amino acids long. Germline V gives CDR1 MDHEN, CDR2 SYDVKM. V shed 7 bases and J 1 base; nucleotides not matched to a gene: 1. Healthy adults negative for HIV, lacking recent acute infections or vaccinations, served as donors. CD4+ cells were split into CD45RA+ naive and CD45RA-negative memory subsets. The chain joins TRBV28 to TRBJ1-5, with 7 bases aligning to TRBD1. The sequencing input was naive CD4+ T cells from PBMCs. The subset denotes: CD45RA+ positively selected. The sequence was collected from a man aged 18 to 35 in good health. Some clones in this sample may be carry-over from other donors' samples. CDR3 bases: TGTGCCAGCACGACAGGGAGCAATCAGCCCCAGCATTTT. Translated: CASTTGSNQPQHF. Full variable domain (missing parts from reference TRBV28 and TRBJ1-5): DVKVTQSSRYLVKRTGEKVFLECVQDMDHENMFWYRQDPGLGLRLIYFSYDVKMKEKGDIPEGYSVSREKKERFSLILESASTNQTSMYLCASTTGSNQPQHFGDGTRLSIL.